The next 5 T cell receptor beta chains were all read from a single sample in a study of long-term antiretroviral therapy in people with HIV. Version v3.0 of the immunoSEQ assay ran at survey level. TCRdb keeps only in-frame clones here, not all; method: immunoSEQ multiplex PCR. This table holds about 35,000 clones, roughly four fifths found once. Sequencing was performed on unsorted PBMCs, taken 0.3 years after starting antiretroviral therapy. The source is a young man with HIV.

A few counts support this clone. The V and J genes are TRBV7-9 and TRBJ2-1; 15 bases are a match to TRBD2. The junction had 4 bases not matched to a gene; V was cut back by 5 bases and J by 5 bases. This CDR3 region has 16 residues. CDR1 is SEHNR and CDR2 is FQNEAQ in the germline V gene (reference sequence). The CDR3 protein is CASSLRTSGGDNEQFF. CDR3 DNA sequence: TGTGCCAGCAGCCTGAGGACTAGCGGGGGGGACAATGAGCAGTTCTTC.

This clone was detected a few times. The V and J genes are TRBV28 and TRBJ2-7; D call uncertain. The CDR3 sequence is 11 residues long. Germline CDR1 is MDHEN and CDR2 is SYDVKM. V lost 6 bases, J lost 6 bases, and 9 bases lay in between. CDR3 sequence: CASSLDREQYF. The CDR3 DNA is TGTGCCAGCAGCCTGGACCGCGAGCAGTACTTC.

The J gene is TRBJ2-3, the V gene TRBV7-9; D might be TRBD1 or TRBD2, each matching 5 bases. V was clipped by 3 bases and J by 2 bases, with 12 bases between them. Germline lookup yields CDR1 SEHNR and CDR2 FQNEAQ (reference sequence). The CDR3 runs to 15 residues. The CDR3: CASSLGLAPTDTQYF. The DNA for the CDR3 is TGTGCCAGCAGCTTGGGGCTAGCCCCCACAGATACGCAGTATTTT.

The CDR3 loop is CASTYSGGPKTGELFF. The CDR3 DNA reads TGTGCCAGCACCTATAGCGGGGGCCCAAAAACCGGGGAGCTGTTTTTT. The gene calls are TRBV7-9 and TRBJ2-2; 9 bases are a match to TRBD2. From germline, CDR1 is SEHNR and CDR2 FQNEAQ (reference sequence). Trimming cost V 7 bases and J 5 bases; bases outside gene matches: 11. The CDR3 contains 16 residues. The whole variable domain, filled in from reference TRBV7-9 and TRBJ2-2, reads DTGVSQNPRHKITKRGQNVTFRCDPISEHNRLYWYRQTLGQGPEFLTYFQNEAQLEKSRLLSDRFSAERPKGSFSTLEIQRTEQGDSAMYLCASTYSGGPKTGELFFGEGSRLTVL.

The CDR3 coding sequence is TGTGCCAGCAGCGCCGCTAGCGGGGACCCCTACGAGCAGTACTTC. Translated: CASSAASGDPYEQYF. This chain connects TRBV9 to TRBJ2-7; 9 bases line up with TRBD2. This CDR3 contains 15 residues. The V and J ends lost 3 bases and 2 bases, in that order; junction bases with no gene match: 6. CDR1 SGDLS and CDR2 YYNGEE come from the germline V gene.